This passage covers 16 T cell receptor beta chains from one sample sequenced in a study of blood T cell repertoires in COVID-19. TCRdb's copy holds only in-frame clones and misses some; the assay was immunoSEQ multiplex PCR. The sample includes 75,000 to 85,000 clones, over 75% seen only once; the top ten take roughly 5%. The sequenced material came from peripheral blood. These receptors were taken from a man aged 45 to 65 with active COVID-19.

This sequence joins TRBV19 and TRBJ2-2, with 9 nucleotides matching TRBD1. Germline V gives CDR1 LNHDA, CDR2 SQIVND (reference sequence). CDR3 size: 17 residues. V lost 4 bases and J lost 9; bases outside the gene matches: 15. The CDR3 spells CASSTASSTGGTRELFF. CDR3 coding DNA: TGTGCCAGTAGTACCGCTTCTTCGACAGGGGGGACCAGGGAGCTGTTTTTT.

V is TRBV6-5 and J is TRBJ1-1, with 9 bases lining up with TRBD1. CDR1 MNHEY and CDR2 SVGAGI come from the germline V gene. The CDR3 is 14 amino acids. V lost 4 bases to trimming and J lost 3 bases; unmatched junction nucleotides: 3. The CDR3 is CASSFRTGDTEAFF. For the CDR3, the DNA is TGTGCCAGCAGTTTTCGGACAGGGGACACTGAAGCTTTCTTT.

This chain uses TRBV5-6 with TRBJ2-1; D possibly corresponds to TRBD1 (7 bases). Per germline, CDR1 SGHDT and CDR2 YYEEEE. The CDR3 loop spans 13 amino acids. V was clipped by 2 bases and J by 8 bases, with 11 bases between them. Here the CDR3 reads CASSFRGADEQFF. The CDR3 DNA follows: TGTGCCAGCAGCTTCAGGGGGGCGGATGAGCAGTTCTTC. Filled out from reference TRBV5-6 and TRBJ2-1, the complete variable domain reads DAGVTQSPTHLIKTRGQQVTLRCSPKSGHDTVSWYQQALGQGPQFIFQYYEEEERQRGNFPDRFSGHQFPNYSSELNVNALLLGDSALYLCASSFRGADEQFFGPGTRLTVL.

The chain employs TRBV7-9 and TRBJ1-5; no clear D gene. V lost 6 bases and J lost 0, with 6 bases in between. The CDR3 has 13 amino acids. The germline V gene encodes CDR1 SEHNR and CDR2 FQNEAQ (reference sequence). This CDR3 reads CASSRDSNQPQHF. CDR3 nucleotides: TGTGCCAGCAGTCGGGATAGCAATCAGCCCCAGCATTTT.

This clone was counted once. The gene calls are TRBV28 and TRBJ1-4, with TRBD1 identical over 8 bases. Germline CDR1 is MDHEN and CDR2 is SYDVKM. With V trimmed by 3 bases and J by 7 bases, 1 base remained unmatched. This CDR3 is built from 13 residues. CDR3 DNA: TGTGCCAGCAGTTTTGACAGGGGTGAAAAACTGTTTTTT. Residues: CASSFDRGEKLFF.

V is TRBV30 and J is TRBJ1-5; D not resolved. This CDR3 is built from 15 residues. V was clipped by 3 bases and J by 2 bases, with 14 bases between them. In germline, CDR1 is GTSNPN, CDR2 SVGIG (reference sequence). DNA of the CDR3: TGTGCCTGGAGCTGGGCCCGGCGGGGCAATCAGCCCCAGCATTTT. This translates into CAWSWARRGNQPQHF. The variable domain in full, completed from reference TRBV30 and TRBJ1-5, reads SQTIHQWPATLVQPVGSPLSLECTVEGTSNPNLYWYRQAAGRGLQLLFYSVGIGQISSEVPQNLSASRPQDRQFILSSKKLLLSDSGFYLCAWSWARRGNQPQHFGDGTRLSIL.

The chain couples TRBV5-1 to TRBJ2-5, with D maybe TRBD1 (6 bases). The germline V gene has CDR1 SGHRS and CDR2 YFSETQ. This CDR3 region has 15 residues. The V gene lost 0 bases and the J gene lost 5 bases, with 14 bases spanning the gap. The CDR3 is CASSLVPGARETQYF. Written as DNA, the CDR3 is TGCGCCAGCAGCTTGGTACCAGGGGCTCGGGAGACCCAGTACTTC. Full variable domain (rest looked up from reference TRBV5-1 and TRBJ2-5): KAGVTQTPRYLIKTRGQQVTLSCSPISGHRSVSWYQQTPGQGLQFLFEYFSETQRNKGNFPGRFSGRQFSNSRSEMNVSTLELGDSALYLCASSLVPGARETQYFGPGTRLLVL.

J is TRBJ2-3 and V is TRBV5-1; 13 bases agree with TRBD2. The CDR3 covers 15 residues. Trimming cost V 3 bases and J 6 bases; bases outside gene matches: 4. The germline V gene has CDR1 SGHRS and CDR2 YFSETQ. For the CDR3, the DNA is TGCGCCAGCAGCTCGGGACTAGCGGGAACTGATACGCAGTATTTT. This translates into CASSSGLAGTDTQYF.

The chain uses TRBV6-5 and TRBJ1-5; 8 bases fit TRBD1. The CDR3 spans 15 residues. The germline V gene has CDR1 MNHEY and CDR2 SVGAGI. Trimming at V came to 5 bases and at J to 4 bases, leaving 7 bases not matched to a gene. The CDR3 loop reads CASSKDRAENQPQHF. Written as DNA, the CDR3 is TGTGCCAGCAGTAAGGACAGGGCGGAGAATCAGCCCCAGCATTTT.

This chain joins TRBV4-3 and TRBJ1-4; maybe TRBD1 (6 bases). V lost 1 base and J 3 bases, leaving 15 bases between the germline ends. CDR1 LGHNA and CDR2 YSLEER come from the germline V gene. This CDR3 has 17 amino acids. CDR3 nucleotide sequence: TGCGCCAGCAGCCAAGGGTCACCAGGGGCGGCTAATGAAAAACTGTTTTTT. As protein: CASSQGSPGAANEKLFF.

The chain employs TRBV7-2 and TRBJ2-2; 10 nucleotides match TRBD1. Germline V gives CDR1 SGHTA, CDR2 FQGNSA. The CDR3 contains 16 residues. V lost 0 bases, J lost 4 bases, and 2 bases stayed unmatched. This CDR3 is CASSLARTGGTGELFF. CDR3 nucleotides: TGTGCCAGCAGCTTAGCCCGGACAGGGGGCACCGGGGAGCTGTTTTTT. Full variable domain (remainder filled in from reference TRBV7-2 and TRBJ2-2): GAGVSQSPSNKVTEKGKDVELRCDPISGHTALYWYRQSLGQGLEFLIYFQGNSAPDKSGLPSDRFSAERTGGSVSTLTIQRTQQEDSAVYLCASSLARTGGTGELFFGEGSRLTVL.

The chain couples TRBV3-1 (or the pseudogene TRBV3-2) to TRBJ2-2, with D unresolved. Trimming shortened V by 2 bases and J by 5 bases, and 6 bases separated the two germline ends. Germline V CDR1 and CDR2: LGHDT, YNNKEL (reference sequence). The CDR3 contains 13 residues. The CDR3 region is CASSQTATGELFF. The DNA of the CDR3 is TGTGCCAGCAGCCAAACAGCAACCGGGGAGCTGTTTTTT.

The genes are TRBV6-2 or TRBV6-3 and TRBJ2-3; D is possibly TRBD1 (6 bases). The CDR3 length is 14 residues. The germline gives CDR1 MNHEY, CDR2 SVGEGT. V was shortened by 6 bases and J by 0 bases, with 10 bases between the two germline ends. DNA for the CDR3: TGTGCCAGCAGCCGACAGGCTAGCACAGATACGCAGTATTTT. Protein product: CASSRQASTDTQYF.

V gene TRBV4-1 combines with J gene TRBJ1-1; TRBD1 matches at 7 bases. The CDR3 spans 12 residues. V shed 5 bases, J shed 8 bases, and the junction held 5 bases outside the gene matches. Germline CDR1 reads MGHRA; CDR2 reads YSYEKL. CDR3 loop: CASSEGAGEAFF. The CDR3 DNA follows: TGCGCCAGCAGCGAGGGGGCCGGGGAAGCTTTCTTT.

The J gene is TRBJ1-3, the V gene TRBV7-9, with 7 bases lining up with TRBD1. The junction had 5 bases not matched to a gene; V was cut back by 3 bases and J by 0 bases. CDR3 length equals 16 residues. The germline V gene has CDR1 SEHNR and CDR2 FQNEAQ (reference sequence). This chain's CDR3 is CASSFYRGHSGNTIYF. The CDR3 nucleotides read TGTGCCAGCAGCTTCTACAGGGGCCACTCTGGAAACACCATATATTTT. Full variable domain (rest looked up from reference TRBV7-9 and TRBJ1-3): DTGVSQNPRHKITKRGQNVTFRCDPISEHNRLYWYRQTLGQGPEFLTYFQNEAQLEKSRLLSDRFSAERPKGSFSTLEIQRTEQGDSAMYLCASSFYRGHSGNTIYFGEGSWLTVV.

J is TRBJ2-1 and V is TRBV18; 8 bases fit TRBD2. V was clipped by 2 bases and J by 2 bases; unmatched bases: 2. The CDR3 consists of 15 residues. Germline-derived CDR1 and CDR2 are KGHSH and LQKENI. CDR3 in DNA: TGTGCCAGCTCACCAGCGGGAGGTACCTACAATGAGCAGTTCTTC. Translating gives CASSPAGGTYNEQFF.